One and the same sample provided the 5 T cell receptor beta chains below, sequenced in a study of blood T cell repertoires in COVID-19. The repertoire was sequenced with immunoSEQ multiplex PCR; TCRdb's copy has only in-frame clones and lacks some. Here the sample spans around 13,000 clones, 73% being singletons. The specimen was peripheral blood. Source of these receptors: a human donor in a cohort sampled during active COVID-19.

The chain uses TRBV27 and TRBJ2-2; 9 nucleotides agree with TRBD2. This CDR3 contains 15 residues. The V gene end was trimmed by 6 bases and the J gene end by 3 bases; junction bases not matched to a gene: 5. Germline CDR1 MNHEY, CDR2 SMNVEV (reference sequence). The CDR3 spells CASRVAGAHTGELFF. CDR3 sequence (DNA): TGTGCCAGCAGAGTAGCGGGAGCCCACACCGGGGAGCTGTTTTTT.

CDR3 in amino acids: CASSQSTGKGKKLFF. The CDR3, as DNA: TGTGCCAGCAGCCAATCCACAGGGAAGGGGAAAAAACTGTTTTTT. The gene calls are TRBV3-1 (or the pseudogene TRBV3-2) and TRBJ1-4; D is possibly TRBD1 (6 bases). V lost 2 bases and J lost 9, with 16 bases in between. This CDR3 is 15 amino acids long. Germline V gene sequence: CDR1 LGHDT, CDR2 YNNKEL (reference sequence).

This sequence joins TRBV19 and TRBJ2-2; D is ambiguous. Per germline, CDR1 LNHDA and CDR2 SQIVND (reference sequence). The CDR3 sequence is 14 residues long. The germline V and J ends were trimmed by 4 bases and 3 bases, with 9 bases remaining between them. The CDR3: CASSSRRDTGELFF. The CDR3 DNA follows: TGTGCCAGTAGTAGCCGTCGAGACACCGGGGAGCTGTTTTTT.

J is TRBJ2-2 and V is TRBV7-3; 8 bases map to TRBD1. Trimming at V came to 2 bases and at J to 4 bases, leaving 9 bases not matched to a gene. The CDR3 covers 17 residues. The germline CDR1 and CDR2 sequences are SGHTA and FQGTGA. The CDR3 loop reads CASSLLGGQAGTGELFF. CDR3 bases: TGTGCCAGCAGCTTATTGGGGGGACAGGCGGGCACCGGGGAGCTGTTTTTT.

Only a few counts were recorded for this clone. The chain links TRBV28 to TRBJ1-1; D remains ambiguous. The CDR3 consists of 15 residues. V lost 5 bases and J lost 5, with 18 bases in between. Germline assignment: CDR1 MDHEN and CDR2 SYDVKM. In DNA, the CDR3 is TGTGCCAGCAGTCCCTTGGGAGGCCCGGGGACTGAAGCTTTCTTT. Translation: CASSPLGGPGTEAFF.